These 7 T cell receptor beta chains came from one sample sequenced in a study of OX40 agonist ivuxolimab in advanced cancers. Profiling relied on immunoSEQ multiplex PCR, and the TCRdb table lists in-frame clones only, not all of them. Of tens of thousands of clones detected, 84% appear once; the ten largest clones hold roughly 4.1%. The specimen comprised CD4+ or CD8+ T cells sorted from blood, sampled in a trial of the OX40 agonist ivuxolimab. These receptors came from an adult with an advanced solid tumor such as melanoma, head and neck, liver or kidney cancer.

CDR3 amino acids: CASSQLGTATDTQYF. CDR3 nucleotide sequence: TGTGCCAGCAGCCAGCTCGGGACAGCCACAGATACGCAGTATTTT. The chain couples TRBV14 to TRBJ2-3; 7 positions match TRBD1. This CDR3 has 15 amino acids. The V gene end was trimmed by 3 bases and the J gene end by 2 bases; junction bases not matched to a gene: 5. The germline gives CDR1 SGHDN, CDR2 FVKESK.

V is TRBV6-5 and J is TRBJ1-3; 8 bases map to TRBD1. Germline V gene lookup returns CDR1 MNHEY and CDR2 SVGAGI. This CDR3 comprises 15 residues. V shed 4 bases, J shed 3 bases, and the junction held 5 bases outside the gene matches. The CDR3 sequence is CASSSPGGRGNTIYF. CDR3 nucleotides: TGTGCCAGCAGTTCTCCAGGGGGCCGTGGAAACACCATATATTTT.

The chain carries TRBV5-8 and TRBJ2-2; D may match TRBD1 or TRBD2 (6 bases each). The V end lost 7 bases, the J end lost 7 bases, and 20 bases lay between the germline ends. From germline, CDR1 is SGHTS and CDR2 YDEGEE. This CDR3 has 15 residues. Written as DNA, the CDR3 is TGTGCCAGCCCGACGGGGGCTCTTTACGGCGGGGAGCTGTTTTTT. Its protein product is CASPTGALYGGELFF. Drawing the rest from reference TRBV5-8 and TRBJ2-2, the complete variable domain is EAGVTQSPTHLIKTRGQQATLRCSPISGHTSVYWYQQALGLGLQFLLWYDEGEERNRGNFPPRFSGRQFPNYSSELNVNALELEDSALYLCASPTGALYGGELFFGEGSRLTVL.

There are a few counts of this clone. The rearrangement uses TRBV9 and TRBJ2-2; D ambiguous. The V end lost 0 bases, the J end lost 0 bases, and 6 bases lay between the germline ends. The CDR3 loop spans 15 amino acids. The germline gives CDR1 SGDLS, CDR2 YYNGEE. CDR3 in amino acids: CASSVDQANTGELFF. The CDR3 bases are TGTGCCAGCAGCGTAGACCAGGCGAACACCGGGGAGCTGTTTTTT.

The V and J genes are TRBV7-8 and TRBJ2-5, with 14 bases fitting TRBD2. The V and J ends lost 5 bases and 4 bases, in that order; junction bases with no gene match: 6. Germline V gene lookup returns CDR1 SGHVS and CDR2 FQNEAQ. The CDR3 loop spans 16 amino acids. CDR3 region: CASSPRLAGGIETQYF. Written as DNA, the CDR3 is TGTGCCAGCAGCCCAAGACTAGCGGGGGGGATAGAGACCCAGTACTTC.

This chain connects TRBV5-1 to TRBJ2-5; D may be TRBD2 (5 bases). V lost 3 bases and J 5 bases, leaving 14 bases between the germline ends. This CDR3 spans 14 amino acids. Germline V gives CDR1 SGHRS, CDR2 YFSETQ. The CDR3 nucleotides read TGCGCCAGCAGCTACCTCAGCGGTGTGGAGACCCAGTACTTC. Translation: CASSYLSGVETQYF.

This clone has a single count. J is TRBJ1-1 and V is TRBV6-5; a possible D gene is TRBD1 (5 bases). The CDR3 contains 15 residues. V lost 5 bases, J lost 4 bases, and 17 bases lay in between. Germline V gives CDR1 MNHEY, CDR2 SVGAGI. The CDR3 spells CASSLLGEGRTEAFF. CDR3 coding DNA: TGTGCCAGCAGTCTTCTTGGAGAGGGACGCACTGAAGCTTTCTTT.